A selection of T cell receptor beta chains follows, all from one sample in a study of T cell changes during pregnancy in multiple sclerosis. Only in-frame clones appear in the TCRdb table, and some are missing; sequencing was by immunoSEQ multiplex PCR. The sample records 90,000 to 95,000 clones, approximately 90% being singletons. The specimen comprised peripheral blood, sampled before pregnancy. These receptors were collected from a female donor with multiple sclerosis, enrolled in a pregnancy study. CDR3s include the opening cysteine and the closing phenylalanine or tryptophan. The order of the fields is CDR3 protein, D gene, CDR3 length, J gene, V gene. D genes are given only for firm matches.

CASSETKTQYF | . | 11 | TRBJ2-5 | TRBV2
CASSLIAQGPEQYF | . | 14 | TRBJ2-7 | TRBV7-9
CASKGVAGSYEQYF | TRBD2 | 14 | TRBJ2-7 | TRBV19
CASRIDGGGETQYF | TRBD2 | 14 | TRBJ2-5 | TRBV19
CASSARLAGLKETQYF | TRBD2 | 16 | TRBJ2-5 | TRBV2
CASSPQGSDNSPLHF | . | 15 | TRBJ1-6 | TRBV18
CASSAVAREQYF | . | 12 | TRBJ2-7 | TRBV6-6
CASNLQYSYEQYF | . | 13 | TRBJ2-7 | TRBV28
CASSVVAGGGWDTQYF | TRBD2 | 16 | TRBJ2-3 | TRBV9
CASSEATWGPRDEQFF | . | 16 | TRBJ2-1 | TRBV6-1
CSVATSTDTQYF | . | 12 | TRBJ2-3 | TRBV29-1
CASRTPSGTGYYEQYF | TRBD1 | 16 | TRBJ2-7 | TRBV11-2
CASSYARGRETQYF | . | 14 | TRBJ2-5 | TRBV6-5
CASSYSTGSGTEAFF | TRBD1 | 15 | TRBJ1-1 | TRBV6-5
CASSSTGGYGYTF | TRBD1 | 13 | TRBJ1-2 | TRBV5-4
CATRTGSNQPQHF | TRBD1 | 13 | TRBJ1-5 | TRBV28
CASSPGQGLNYGYTF | TRBD1 | 15 | TRBJ1-2 | TRBV6-6
CSVGGGLTSGEQYF | . | 14 | TRBJ2-7 | TRBV29-1
CASSLGQIYNEQFF | . | 14 | TRBJ2-1 | TRBV7-7
CASSSRQARTEAFF | . | 14 | TRBJ1-1 | TRBV18
CASGGIVNEKLFF | . | 13 | TRBJ1-4 | TRBV4-1
CASSQGVQGQNTEAFF | . | 16 | TRBJ1-1 | TRBV4-2
CASSDRATRAFF | TRBD1 | 12 | TRBJ1-1 | TRBV25-1
CASSLGLAESSYEQYF | TRBD2 | 16 | TRBJ2-7 | TRBV7-9
CASGLGRLETQYF | . | 13 | TRBJ2-5 | TRBV12-5
CASGGRVAYEQYF | TRBD2 | 13 | TRBJ2-7 | TRBV7-2
CASSQRASRDIRELFF | . | 16 | TRBJ2-2 | TRBV4-2
CSVELQGSFTGELFF | . | 15 | TRBJ2-2 | TRBV29-1
CASSQDRGPYEQYF | . | 14 | TRBJ2-7 | TRBV4-2
CASSSTTVLVSPLHF | . | 15 | TRBJ1-6 | TRBV5-5
CASSLYRGDYNEQFF | TRBD2 | 15 | TRBJ2-1 | TRBV28
CASSSGDRETYEQYF | TRBD1 | 15 | TRBJ2-7 | TRBV5-5
CASSLRPGLAYEQYF | . | 15 | TRBJ2-7 | TRBV7-2
CASSQSWDSNSGNTIYF | TRBD1 | 17 | TRBJ1-3 | TRBV4-3
CASSLGAPNTEAFF | . | 14 | TRBJ1-1 | TRBV5-1
CASNRGGEYQETQYF | . | 15 | TRBJ2-5 | TRBV6-5
CASSLEGRAGIRSAEAFF | . | 18 | TRBJ1-1 | TRBV11-2
CVCAWDTFYEQYF | . | 13 | TRBJ2-7 | TRBV6-1
CASSPRQGPSSYEQYF | TRBD1 | 16 | TRBJ2-7 | TRBV9
CASSQSQNRGTDTQYF | . | 16 | TRBJ2-3 | TRBV23-1
CAISEGTYTEAFF | . | 13 | TRBJ1-1 | TRBV10-3
CASSGPGGLGANVLTF | . | 16 | TRBJ2-6 | TRBV28
CASSAETGGSGNTIYF | . | 16 | TRBJ1-3 | TRBV9
CASSQAARDTSSGANVLTF | . | 19 | TRBJ2-6 | TRBV4-2
CASSQELASVYEQYF | . | 15 | TRBJ2-7 | TRBV4-2
CASTQGREFGTDTQYF | TRBD2 | 16 | TRBJ2-3 | TRBV5-4
CASSQDRDRTGELFF | . | 15 | TRBJ2-2 | TRBV4-1
CASSPLTSGGDTQYF | TRBD2 | 15 | TRBJ2-3 | TRBV10-1
CASRNSGSYEQYF | . | 13 | TRBJ2-7 | TRBV6-5
CASSSGFGDSNQPQHF | . | 16 | TRBJ1-5 | TRBV7-6
CASSVYRANQPQHF | . | 14 | TRBJ1-5 | TRBV7-8
CASSPQGVGETQYF | TRBD1 | 14 | TRBJ2-5 | TRBV6-5